This T cell receptor beta chain was identified in a study of early T cells in non-severe SARS-CoV-2 infection. Ten or more counts support this clonotype. The V end was cut by 2 bases, the J end by 2 bases, with 5 bases between. The CDR3 loop spans 12 amino acids. From germline, CDR1 is SQVTM and CDR2 ANQGSEA. TCRdb fed the 5' RACE reads into MiXCR, producing one record per CDR3 protein. The sample includes 85,000 to 120,000 distinct CDR3 sequences, around 14% seen only once; the top ten take approximately 6%. The gene calls are TRBV29-1 and TRBJ2-3; D gene ambiguous. This clonotype was obtained from an adult who was a healthcare worker with PCR-confirmed SARS-CoV-2 infection or an uninfected control (not recorded which). Material for sequencing was whole blood. The CDR3, as DNA: TGCAGCGTTGAACCCCTCACAGATACGCAGTATTTT. Translated, it gives CSVEPLTDTQYF.